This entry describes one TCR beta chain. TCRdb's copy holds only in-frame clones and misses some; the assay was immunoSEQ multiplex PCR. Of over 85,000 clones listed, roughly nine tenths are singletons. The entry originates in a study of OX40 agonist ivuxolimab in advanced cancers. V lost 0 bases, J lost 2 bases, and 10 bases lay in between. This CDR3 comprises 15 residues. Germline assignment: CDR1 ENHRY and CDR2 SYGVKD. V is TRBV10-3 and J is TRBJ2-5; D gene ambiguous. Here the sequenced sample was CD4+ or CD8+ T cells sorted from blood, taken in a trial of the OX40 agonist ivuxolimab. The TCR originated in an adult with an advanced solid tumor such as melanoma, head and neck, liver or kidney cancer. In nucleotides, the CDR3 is TGTGCCATCAGTGAGTCGGGAAAGGGTCAAGAGACCCAGTACTTC. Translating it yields CAISESGKGQETQYF.